This is a list of T cell receptor beta chains from one sample in a study of blood T cell repertoires in COVID-19. Data came from immunoSEQ multiplex PCR; TCRdb stores just in-frame clones and leaves some out. The repertoire holds about 170,000 clones, approximately 83% seen once, with 2.5% to 3.5% in the top ten. The sample taken for sequencing was peripheral blood. These receptors were collected from a woman aged 55-75 years with acute or convalescent COVID-19. Each CDR3 is given with its conserved first and last residue. A D gene is named only where the DNA matches it firmly. Only some rows state a clone size, as once, few, many or a class for expanded clones.

17 TRBJ2-6 NA TRBV2 TRBD1 TGTGCCAGCAGTATCGGGGGACAGGGGACTGGGGCCAACGTCCTGACTTTC CASSIGGQGTGANVLTF
15 TRBJ2-1 NA TRBV6-5 NA TGTGCCAGCAGTACCCGACAGGAGTCCTACAATGAGCAGTTCTTC CASSTRQESYNEQFF
17 TRBJ2-5 NA TRBV7-6 TRBD2 TGTGCCAGCAGCTCGTACCTAGCGGGGGAAGGTGGGGAGACCCAGTACTTC CASSSYLAGEGGETQYF
14 TRBJ2-3 NA TRBV5-1 NA TGCGCCAGCGGACCTACAGGTGGCACAGATACGCAGTATTTT CASGPTGGTDTQYF
18 TRBJ1-2 few TRBV5-4 NA TGTGCCAGCAGCTTGGCCCCGGCTAGGGGCCAAGCTAACTATGGCTACACCTTC CASSLAPARGQANYGYTF
16 TRBJ1-2 few TRBV6-6 NA TGTGCCAGCACCATACTGGAGGGAATCCCCCTTGGTGGCTACACCTTC CASTILEGIPLGGYTF
14 TRBJ2-2 once TRBV4-3 NA TGCGCCAGCAGCCAGCAGAGGGAGGTCGGGGAGCTGTTTTTT CASSQQREVGELFF
14 TRBJ1-2 NA TRBV27 NA TGTGCCAGCAGTTCCAAAACAGGGATGTATGGCTACACCTTC CASSSKTGMYGYTF
15 TRBJ1-2 NA TRBV7-9 TRBD1 TGTGCCAGCAGCTTAGCGAGTGGACAGGGGAAGGGCTACACCTTC CASSLASGQGKGYTF
19 TRBJ1-4 NA TRBV4-1 NA TGCGCCAGCAGCTACACCTGGCTTCGGGGGGCGGATGCTAATGAAAAACTGTTTTTT CASSYTWLRGADANEKLFF
14 TRBJ1-1 NA TRBV30 NA TGTGCCTGGAGTCCGCGGGGCCGTATCACTGAAGCTTTCTTT CAWSPRGRITEAFF
13 TRBJ1-1 NA TRBV6-5 NA TGTGCCAGCAGTTACCCTGGGACTTCTGAAGCTTTCTTT CASSYPGTSEAFF
13 TRBJ1-3 NA TRBV7-9 TRBD1 TGTGCCAGCAGCTTAACAGGGGTTAACACCATATATTTT CASSLTGVNTIYF
19 TRBJ1-1 NA TRBV18 TRBD1 TGTGCCAGCTCACCACTTCATACCCGGGACAGAACAAAAAACACTGAAGCTTTCTTT CASSPLHTRDRTKNTEAFF
16 TRBJ2-1 NA TRBV4-2 TRBD2 TGTGCCAGCAGCCAGACGGGGGGGCGACCTTACAATGAGCAGTTCTTC CASSQTGGRPYNEQFF
15 TRBJ1-1 NA TRBV5-1 TRBD1 TGCGCCAGCAGCTTACATGGGACAGATAACACTGAAGCTTTCTTT CASSLHGTDNTEAFF
15 TRBJ2-7 NA TRBV7-2 TRBD1 TGTGCCAGCAGCGTCGGGACAGGGGGAATGTACGAGCAGTACTTC CASSVGTGGMYEQYF
16 TRBJ2-7 NA TRBV19 TRBD1 TGTGCCAGTAGTACCACCGGGGGGACAGGGGTATTGGAGCAGTACTTC CASSTTGGTGVLEQYF
11 TRBJ1-1 few TRBV29-1 TRBD1 TGCACCACATCAGGGGGTACTGAAGCTTTCTTT CTTSGGTEAFF
13 TRBJ2-3 NA TRBV5-1 TRBD2 TGCGCCAGCATTTCCCTAGCGGGAGATACGCAGTATTTT CASISLAGDTQYF
16 TRBJ2-2 once TRBV6-6 TRBD1 TGTGCCAGCAGTTATTCGGGGACAGGGCCGACCGGGGAGCTGTTTTTT CASSYSGTGPTGELFF
14 TRBJ2-2 NA TRBV10-1 NA TGCGCCAGCAGAGACACCTCGAACACCGGGGAGCTGTTTTTT CASRDTSNTGELFF
13 TRBJ1-5 NA TRBV3-1/TRBV3-2 NA TGTGCCAGCAGCCAAGATAGGGGGCAGCCCCAGCATTTT CASSQDRGQPQHF
19 TRBJ2-2 NA TRBV5-1 TRBD1 TGCGCCAGCAGCTTAATCGGACAGGCACTAAAGAAGAACACCGGGGAGCTGTTTTTT CASSLIGQALKKNTGELFF
15 TRBJ1-2 NA TRBV9 NA TGTGCCAGCAGCGGAGACCTTCAGGGTTTCTATGGCTACACCTTC CASSGDLQGFYGYTF
14 TRBJ2-2 NA TRBV5-1 NA TGCGCCAGCAGCTTGACAGGAGACACCGGGGAGCTGTTTTTT CASSLTGDTGELFF
14 TRBJ1-5 NA TRBV19 NA TGTGCCACCTACGGGGGGTATCAATCAATGCCCCAGCATTTT CATYGGYQSMPQHF
15 TRBJ2-7 NA TRBV19 NA TGTGCCAGTAGTTCGGGACAAACTGCCTACTACGAGCAGTACTTC CASSSGQTAYYEQYF
15 TRBJ2-2 once TRBV11-2 TRBD1 TGTGCCAGCAGCTTAGGACAGGGGTTGACCGGGGAGCTGTTTTTT CASSLGQGLTGELFF
19 TRBJ2-3 NA TRBV18 TRBD1 TGTGCCAGCTCACCAAGACAGGGGGCGCCGGCCACTAGCACAGATACGCAGTATTTT CASSPRQGAPATSTDTQYF
13 TRBJ1-1 NA TRBV5-6 NA TGTGCCAGCAGCTTTCAGGGGATCACTGAAGCTTTCTTT CASSFQGITEAFF
14 TRBJ2-1 NA TRBV28 TRBD2 TGTGCCACCTTTAGCGGGGGCTGGGGGTATGAGCAGTTCTTC CATFSGGWGYEQFF
14 TRBJ1-5 NA TRBV6-5 TRBD1 TGTGCCAGCAGTTTAGGGACAGGGAATCAGCCCCAGCATTTT CASSLGTGNQPQHF
16 TRBJ1-2 NA TRBV5-6 TRBD1 TGTGCCAGCAGCCCCACCTTCTGGACAGGGGGGAATGGCTACACCTTC CASSPTFWTGGNGYTF
18 TRBJ2-7 NA TRBV7-6 TRBD1 TGTGCCAGCAGCTTAGCGGGGACAGGGGGCTCGAAAACCTACGAGCAGTACTTC CASSLAGTGGSKTYEQYF
14 TRBJ1-2 NA TRBV18 NA TGTGCCAGCTCAGCTCCCGGGTTTCGGGATGGCTACACCTTC CASSAPGFRDGYTF
15 TRBJ2-2 once TRBV7-2 NA TGTGCCAGCAGCTTAGCGCGTCAGAACACCGGGGAGCTGTTTTTT CASSLARQNTGELFF
16 TRBJ2-1 few TRBV24-1 TRBD1 TGTGCCACCAGTGACCGGACAGGGGGATCCTACAATGAGCAGTTCTTC CATSDRTGGSYNEQFF
15 TRBJ2-1 NA TRBV24-1 TRBD2 TGTGCCACCAGTGACGCGGGGGGGGCTAACAATGAGCAGTTCTTC CATSDAGGANNEQFF
14 TRBJ2-2 few TRBV2 NA TGTGCCAGCAGTGAAGCAAGGGGAACCGGGGAGCTGTTTTTT CASSEARGTGELFF
13 TRBJ2-7 NA TRBV6-5 NA TGTGCCAGCAGTTACTCTACCACGCGCGAGCAGTACTTC CASSYSTTREQYF
17 TRBJ2-4 NA TRBV6-2/TRBV6-3 TRBD2 TGTGCCAGCAGTTACTCGCTAGCGGGGGGAGCCAAAAACATTCAGTACTTC CASSYSLAGGAKNIQYF
15 TRBJ2-2 few TRBV5-1 NA TGCGCCAGCAGCTTGGGACGGGGACTCACCGGGGAGCTGTTTTTT CASSLGRGLTGELFF
14 TRBJ1-2 once TRBV3-1/TRBV3-2 TRBD1 TGTGCCAGCAGCCAGGCGGACAGGGCGGGTGGCTACACCTTC CASSQADRAGGYTF
16 TRBJ2-7 NA TRBV11-2 NA TGTGCCAGCAGCTTCTCTCAGGGGGGAACCTCCTACGAGCAGTACTTC CASSFSQGGTSYEQYF
17 TRBJ2-3 NA TRBV5-6 TRBD1 TGTGCCAGCAGCCCCGGGACAGGGGGCTGGGGCACAGATACGCAGTATTTT CASSPGTGGWGTDTQYF